This TCR beta chain was profiled in a study of T-cell reconstitution after alpha-beta-depleted transplantation in children. This clonotype was observed a single time. Antigen specificity is unknown. General study points: It was surviving recipient T cells and thymic progenitors that gave some patients high TCRbeta diversity at day 60. The main origin of T-cell counts and diversity one year after transplant was newly produced T cells. Reports say that about two months after transplant, the alpha-beta T cells came out of several hundred graft clones that had expanded.

The CDR3 has 16 residues. Unmatched junction bases numbered 6, after V lost 2 bases and J lost 5 bases. Germline loops: CDR1 LGHDT, CDR2 YNNKEL (reference sequence). Construction of the TCRbeta library involved unique molecular identifiers. Each CDR3 protein is one row after TCRdb ran MiXCR on the PCR reads. The sample gives about 980,000 distinct CDR3 sequences, about 29% of which show up once; roughly 28% is in the top ten. The sample here was PBMCs, mostly from graft donor cells, taken 360 days after TCRalphabeta/CD19-depleted stem cell transplant. The V and J genes are TRBV3-1 and TRBJ1-4; 9 nucleotides align to TRBD1. This clonotype was obtained from a boy under three years old who had a stem cell transplant for SCID, so the T cells may come from the graft donor. The CDR3 DNA is TGTGCCAGCAGCCAAAAACGGGACAGGGCCAATGAAAAACTGTTTTTT. Protein product: CASSQKRDRANEKLFF.